A single TCR beta chain is shown here with its context. Its matching antigen is unknown. This entry is derived from a study of CD4 T cells in relation to SARS-CoV-2 and coronaviruses. Study-wide context: No peptide or an HIV-1 Nef peptide pool served as negative control.

Unexposed donor CD4+ T cells date from 2011-2018, before the COVID-19 pandemic. After approximately 10 days of culture, CD4+ T cells were isolated. Roughly 2 million PBMCs per well were cultured with 7.5 to 10 IU/ml IL-2. Libraries were prepared by immunoSEQ multiplex PCR; TCRdb keeps only in-frame clonotypes and omits some of them. This sample yields some 16,000 clones, of which 82% are seen a single time; roughly 30% belongs to the top ten. The source is a human donor in good health. Sequencing input: CD4+ T cells from PBMCs, cultured in vitro.

CDR3: CASSELTAPSYEQYF. The CDR3, as DNA: TGTGCCAGCAGCGAGCTGACAGCGCCTTCCTACGAGCAGTACTTC. This chain links TRBV6-2 or TRBV6-3 with TRBJ2-7; TRBD1 might be the D (5 bases). Germline V gene sequence: CDR1 MNHEY, CDR2 SVGEGT. V shed 6 bases and J shed 1 base, with 16 bases lying between them. This CDR3 is built from 15 residues.